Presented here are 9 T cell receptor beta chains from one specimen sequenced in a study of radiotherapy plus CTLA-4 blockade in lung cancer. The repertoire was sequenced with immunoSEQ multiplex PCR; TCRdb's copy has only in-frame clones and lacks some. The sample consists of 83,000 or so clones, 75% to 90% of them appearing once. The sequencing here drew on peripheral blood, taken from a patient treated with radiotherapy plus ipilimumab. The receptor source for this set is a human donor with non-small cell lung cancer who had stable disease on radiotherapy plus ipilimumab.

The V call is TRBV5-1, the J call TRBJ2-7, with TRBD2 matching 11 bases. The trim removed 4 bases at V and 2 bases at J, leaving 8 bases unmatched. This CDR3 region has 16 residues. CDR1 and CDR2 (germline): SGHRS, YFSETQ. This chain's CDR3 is CASSLVAGGPPYEQYF. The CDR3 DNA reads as TGCGCCAGCAGCCTGGTAGCGGGAGGGCCTCCCTACGAGCAGTACTTC.

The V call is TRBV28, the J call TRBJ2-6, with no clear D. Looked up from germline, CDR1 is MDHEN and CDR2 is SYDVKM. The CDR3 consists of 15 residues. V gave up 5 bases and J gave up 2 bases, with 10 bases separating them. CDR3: CASSPERAGANVLTF. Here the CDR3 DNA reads TGTGCCAGCAGTCCTGAAAGGGCTGGGGCCAACGTCCTGACTTTC.

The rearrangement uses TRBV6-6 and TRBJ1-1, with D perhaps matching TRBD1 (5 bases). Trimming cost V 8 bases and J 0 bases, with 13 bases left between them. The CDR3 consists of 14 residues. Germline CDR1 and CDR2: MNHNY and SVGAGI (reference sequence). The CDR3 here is CASGLETVNTEAFF. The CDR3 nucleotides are TGTGCCAGCGGTTTAGAGACAGTGAACACTGAAGCTTTCTTT.

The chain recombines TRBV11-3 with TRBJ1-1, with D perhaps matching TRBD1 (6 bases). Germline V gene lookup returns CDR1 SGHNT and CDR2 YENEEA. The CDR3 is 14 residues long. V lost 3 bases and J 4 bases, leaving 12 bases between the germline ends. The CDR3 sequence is CASSFTGSGTEAFF. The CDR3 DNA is TGTGCCAGCAGCTTCACAGGGTCCGGCACTGAAGCTTTCTTT.

The CDR3 loop reads CASSKSPEIYEQYF. The DNA of the CDR3 is TGTGCCAGCAGCAAGAGCCCGGAGATCTACGAGCAGTACTTC. The chain joins TRBV2 to TRBJ2-7; D call uncertain. This CDR3 has 14 amino acids. Germline loops: CDR1 SNHLY, CDR2 FYNNEI. Trimming removed 6 bases from V and 3 bases from J, with 15 bases in between.

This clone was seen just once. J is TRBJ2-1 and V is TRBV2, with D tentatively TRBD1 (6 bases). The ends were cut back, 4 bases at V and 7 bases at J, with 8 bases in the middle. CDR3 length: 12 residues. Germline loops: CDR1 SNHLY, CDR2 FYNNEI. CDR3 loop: CASSVDRNEQFF. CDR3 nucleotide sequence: TGTGCCAGCAGTGTGGACAGAAATGAGCAGTTCTTC.

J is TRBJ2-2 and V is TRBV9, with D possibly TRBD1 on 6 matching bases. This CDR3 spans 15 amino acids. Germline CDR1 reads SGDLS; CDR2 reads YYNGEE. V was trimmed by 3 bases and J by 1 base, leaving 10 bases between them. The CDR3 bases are TGTGCCAGCAGCGACGACAGGTTGAACACCGGGGAGCTGTTTTTT. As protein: CASSDDRLNTGELFF. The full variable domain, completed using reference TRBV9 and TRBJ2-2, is DSGVTQTPKHLITATGQRVTLRCSPRSGDLSVYWYQQSLDQGLQFLIQYYNGEERAKGNILERFSAQQFPDLHSELNLSSLELGDSALYFCASSDDRLNTGELFFGEGSRLTVL.

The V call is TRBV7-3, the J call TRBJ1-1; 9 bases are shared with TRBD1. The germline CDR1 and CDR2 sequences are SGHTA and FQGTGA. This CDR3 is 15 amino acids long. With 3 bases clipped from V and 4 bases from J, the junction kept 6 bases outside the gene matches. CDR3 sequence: CASSLDRGLATEAFF. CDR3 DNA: TGTGCCAGCAGCTTGGACAGGGGATTGGCCACTGAAGCTTTCTTT.

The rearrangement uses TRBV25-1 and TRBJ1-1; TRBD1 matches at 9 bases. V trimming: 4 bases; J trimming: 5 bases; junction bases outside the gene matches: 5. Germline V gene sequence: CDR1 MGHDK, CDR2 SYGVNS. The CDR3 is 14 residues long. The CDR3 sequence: CASSATGGWTEAFF. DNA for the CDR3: TGTGCCAGCAGTGCGACAGGGGGTTGGACTGAAGCTTTCTTT.